This T cell receptor (beta chain) was identified during a study of cytomegalovirus exposure and HLA in healthy donors. Study-wide findings and caveats: HLA alleles showed associations with roughly 17,000 TCR beta sequences in a later analysis, at a 0.05 false discovery rate. Follow-up analysis found HLA locus-dependent TCR association rates, highest for DRB1 and lowest for HLA-C.

Amplification used 60 Vbeta primers and 13 Jbeta primers. Method: immunoSEQ multiplex PCR; TCRdb's copy keeps in-frame clones and lacks some. Here the sample spans roughly 110,000 clones, over 70% being singletons. As regards this clone: What it recognizes is unknown.

CDR1 and CDR2 (germline): SQVTM, ANQGSEA. Trimming stripped 2 bases from V and 0 bases from J, with 8 bases between. The CDR3 covers 14 residues. This clonotype was obtained from a male donor in good health and CMV-seropositive. This sequence joins TRBV29-1 and TRBJ2-1; D not certain. The sample taken for sequencing was PBMCs. As DNA, the CDR3 is TGCAGCGTTGAACGGTCGAGCTCCTACAATGAGCAGTTCTTC. Residues: CSVERSSSYNEQFF.